The table lists the clone carrying this T cell receptor (beta chain) with a few counts. Its matching antigen is unknown. The sample belongs to a study of T cell repertoires in cytomegalovirus infection. At the level of the study: From public TCR beta signatures came an indication of both CMV infection and matching HLA type.

Germline trimming cut 7 bases from V and 8 bases from J; bases unmatched to any gene: 6. Germline V CDR1 and CDR2: SNHLY, FYNNEI. The CDR3 runs to 13 residues. MiXCR, run by TCRdb on the reads, gives a single entry per CDR3 protein. The top ten clones hold 20% to 25% of a sample with roughly 180,000 distinct CDR3 sequences, 15% to 20% of them seen once. Findings and limits, study-wide: HLA-C-restricted CMV-specific TCR beta clonotypes prevailed in the ex vivo response. Summed frequency of public TCR beta families distinguished CMV carriers with the relevant HLA.

This chain connects TRBV2 to TRBJ1-4, with 8 bases identical to TRBD1. The receptor was derived from a human donor in good health (CMV status not recorded). Some clones in this sample may be carry-over from other donors' samples. Material for sequencing was CD8+ T cells from PBMCs. DNA of the CDR3: TGTGCCAGCATTTGGCAGGGGGCGGAAAAACTGTTTTTT. Its protein is CASIWQGAEKLFF.